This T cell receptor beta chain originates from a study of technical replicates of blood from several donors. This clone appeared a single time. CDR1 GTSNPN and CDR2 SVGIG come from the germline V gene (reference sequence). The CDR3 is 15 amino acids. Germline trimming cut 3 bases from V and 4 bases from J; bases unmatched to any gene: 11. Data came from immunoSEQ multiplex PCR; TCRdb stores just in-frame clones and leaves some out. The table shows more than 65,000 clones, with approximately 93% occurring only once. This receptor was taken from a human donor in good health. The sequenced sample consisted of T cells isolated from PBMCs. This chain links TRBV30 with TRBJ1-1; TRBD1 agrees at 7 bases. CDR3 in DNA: TGTGCCTGGAGAGGACAGGCCAATGTCATCACTGAAGCTTTCTTT. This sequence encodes CAWRGQANVITEAFF. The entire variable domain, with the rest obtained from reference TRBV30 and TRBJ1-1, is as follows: SQTIHQWPATLVQPVGSPLSLECTVEGTSNPNLYWYRQAAGRGLQLLFYSVGIGQISSEVPQNLSASRPQDRQFILSSKKLLLSDSGFYLCAWRGQANVITEAFFGQGTRLTVV.